This record concerns one T cell receptor (beta chain) sequence. The antigen remains undetermined. The sample is drawn from a study of shared clonotypes between healthy human individuals. Study-level points and caveats: With few donors, the genetic and exposure-history diversity represented was limited. Blood was the only sampled material, and tissue repertoires likely differ.

Original analysis: Because ImmunoSEQ provided only junction sequences with no quality scores, the filtering differed. Assay used: immunoSEQ multiplex PCR; TCRdb lists only in-frame clones, some missing. V, J and clone size are those of that table, while D and trimming were read from the DNA. The sample lists roughly 500,000 clones, around 73% occurring once. V shed 3 bases and J shed 2 bases, with 8 bases lying between them. There are 13 residues in the CDR3. Germline lookup yields CDR1 SNHLY and CDR2 FYNNEI. This receptor was taken from a woman between 35 and 50 years old in good health. Some clones in this sample may be carry-over from other donors' samples. The chain employs TRBV2 and TRBJ2-7; D gene ambiguous. Sequenced material: PBMCs. Here the CDR3 DNA reads TGTGCCAGCAGTGATTTTGGGGCCTACGAGCAGTACTTC. This encodes CASSDFGAYEQYF. The full variable domain, in which reference TRBV2 and TRBJ2-7 provide the parts outside the CDR3, is EPEVTQTPSHQVTQMGQEVILRCVPISNHLYFYWYRQILGQKVEFLVSFYNNEISEKSEIFDDQFSVERPDGSNFTLKIRSTKLEDSAMYFCASSDFGAYEQYFGPGTRLTVT.